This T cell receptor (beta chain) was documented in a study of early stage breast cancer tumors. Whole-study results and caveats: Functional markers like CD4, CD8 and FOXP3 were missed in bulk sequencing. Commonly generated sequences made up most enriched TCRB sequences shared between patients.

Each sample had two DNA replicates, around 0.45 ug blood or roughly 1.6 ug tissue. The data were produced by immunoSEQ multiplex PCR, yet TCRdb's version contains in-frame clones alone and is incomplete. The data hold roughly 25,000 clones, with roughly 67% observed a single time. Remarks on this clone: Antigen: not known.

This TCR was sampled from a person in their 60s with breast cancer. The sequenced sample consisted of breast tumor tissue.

CDR3 sequence reads: CATRDRSGANVLTF. For the CDR3, the DNA is TGTGCCACCAGGGACAGGTCTGGGGCCAACGTCCTGACTTTC. The V and J genes are TRBV15 and TRBJ2-6; 7 bases align to TRBD1. J was trimmed by 1 base and V by 6 bases; bases with no gene match: 0. This CDR3 is built from 14 residues. Germline V CDR1 and CDR2: LNHNV, YYDKDF (reference sequence).